The rows below give T cell receptor beta chains drawn from one sample of a study of T cells in Graves' hyperthyroidism and ophthalmopathy. TCRdb fed the multiplex PCR reads into MiXCR, producing one record per CDR3 protein. This sample has approximately 400,000 distinct CDR3 sequences, with around 14% found just once. The sequenced material came from blood. These receptors came from a woman under 30 with Graves' hyperthyroidism that later progressed to Graves' ophthalmopathy. Both conserved end residues are part of each CDR3. Fields, in order: D gene, clone size, J gene, V gene, CDR3 protein, CDR3 DNA. D genes are given only for firm matches. The listing skips clone size in some rows; elsewhere it reads once, few, many or a size class.

>.|few|TRBJ2-3|TRBV18
CASSPPSNTDTQYF
TGTGCCAGCTCACCACCCTCTAACACAGATACGCAGTATTTT
>.|many|TRBJ1-1|TRBV27
CASSLVQDTEAFF
TGTGCCAGCAGTTTGGTTCAGGACACTGAAGCTTTCTTT
>TRBD2|many|TRBJ2-3|TRBV6-5
CASEAGGPRNTQYF
TGTGCCAGCGAGGCGGGAGGGCCAAGGAATACGCAGTATTTT
>.|.|TRBJ2-6|TRBV12-3/TRBV12-4
CASSLVSSYYSGANVLTF
TGTGCCAGCAGTTTAGTGTCTAGCTATTACTCTGGGGCCAACGTCCTGACTTTC
>TRBD2|.|TRBJ2-1|TRBV4-1
CASSQDGGGSGRDEQFF
TGCGCCAGCAGCCAAGATGGGGGTGGTAGCGGGAGGGATGAGCAGTTCTTC
>TRBD2|once|TRBJ2-7|TRBV11-2
CASSSLAGSDEQYF
TGTGCCAGCAGCTCCCTAGCGGGATCCGACGAGCAGTACTTC
>TRBD1|many|TRBJ1-2|TRBV19
CASTQPGTGTNYGYTF
TGTGCCAGTACCCAACCCGGGACAGGGACTAACTATGGCTACACCTTC
>.|.|TRBJ1-4|TRBV20-1
CSARAAGEKLFF
TGCAGTGCTAGAGCGGCGGGGGAAAAACTGTTTTTT
>.|many|TRBJ2-7|TRBV12-3/TRBV12-4
CASSGRDLYYEQYF
TGTGCCAGCTCGGGCCGGGACTTGTACTACGAGCAGTACTTC
>.|few|TRBJ1-1|TRBV28
CASSLIRAEAFF
TGTGCCAGCAGTCTAATCAGGGCCGAAGCTTTCTTT
>.|many|TRBJ1-5|TRBV15
CATSRFIQGAGQPQHF
TGTGCCACCAGCAGATTCATACAGGGCGCGGGTCAGCCCCAGCATTTT
>.|few|TRBJ2-7|TRBV7-9
CASSPPEGATYEQYF
TGTGCCAGCAGCCCTCCGGAGGGGGCAACGTACGAGCAGTACTTC
>.|.|TRBJ2-2|TRBV20-1
CSARLGGGSNTGELFF
TGCAGTGCTAGGCTGGGGGGCGGATCGAACACCGGGGAGCTGTTTTTT
>.|few|TRBJ2-3|TRBV5-1
CASRDRSTDTQYF
TGCGCCAGCCGAGACAGATCCACAGATACGCAGTATTTT
>TRBD2|few|TRBJ2-7|TRBV20-1
CSARLPGLPTSEQYF
TGCAGTGCTAGACTGCCGGGACTACCCACGAGTGAGCAGTACTTC
>TRBD1|.|TRBJ1-6|TRBV4-1
CASSPGGGNSPLHF
TGCGCCAGCAGCCCAGGGGGAGGTAATTCACCCCTCCACTTT
>.|few|TRBJ2-2|TRBV27
CASSWGLGGELFF
TGTGCCAGCAGTTGGGGCTTGGGCGGGGAGCTGTTTTTT
>TRBD1|.|TRBJ2-3|TRBV19
CASSSGQRSTDTQYF
TGTGCCAGTAGTTCGGGACAGCGTAGCACAGATACGCAGTATTTT
>TRBD1|many|TRBJ2-3|TRBV28
CASSDRDRGTDTQYF
TGTGCCAGCAGTGACCGGGACAGGGGCACAGATACGCAGTATTTT
>.|.|TRBJ1-5|TRBV4-1
CAGSQGWGARPQHF
TGCGCCGGCAGCCAAGGTTGGGGAGCCAGGCCCCAGCATTTT
>TRBD2|many|TRBJ2-2|TRBV20-1
CSARIAGGNTGELFF
TGCAGTGCTAGGATAGCGGGAGGAAACACCGGGGAGCTGTTTTTT
>.|few|TRBJ1-1|TRBV27
CASSLFGGEAFF
TGTGCCAGCAGTTTATTTGGAGGGGAAGCTTTCTTT
>TRBD2|.|TRBJ2-3|TRBV27
CASSFGDGGLVDTQYF
TGTGCCAGCAGTTTTGGCGACGGGGGGTTAGTAGATACGCAGTATTTT
>TRBD1|many|TRBJ2-2|TRBV6-2/TRBV6-3
CASSYQGQGTSRGELFF
TGTGCCAGCAGTTACCAAGGACAGGGCACCAGTCGGGGGGAGCTGTTTTTT
>.|few|TRBJ1-1|TRBV10-1
CASSESGRNTEAFF
TGCGCCAGCAGTGAGTCAGGCAGGAACACTGAAGCTTTCTTT
>TRBD2|many|TRBJ2-7|TRBV20-1
CSASGRASYEQYF
TGCAGTGCTAGCGGGAGGGCCTCCTACGAGCAGTACTTC
>TRBD2|.|TRBJ2-2|TRBV4-3
CASSRLAAWAGELFF
TGCGCCAGCAGCCGCCTAGCGGCTTGGGCCGGGGAGCTGTTTTTT
>TRBD2|many|TRBJ2-7|TRBV5-1
CASSPSGSPYEQYF
TGCGCCAGCAGCCCTAGCGGGAGTCCCTACGAGCAGTACTTC
>.|few|TRBJ1-1|TRBV27
CASRTGGLDTEAFF
TGTGCCAGCAGGACCGGGGGGCTGGACACTGAAGCTTTCTTT
>TRBD2|few|TRBJ2-7|TRBV6-2/TRBV6-3
CASSLTSGINWSSYEQYF
TGTGCCAGCAGCCTGACTAGCGGGATAAATTGGAGCTCCTACGAGCAGTACTTC
>.|.|TRBJ1-5|TRBV7-8
CASSPPRSSRDQPQHF
TGTGCCAGCAGCCCCCCCAGGAGCTCAAGAGATCAGCCCCAGCATTTT
>TRBD1|.|TRBJ1-4|TRBV12-3/TRBV12-4
CASRPTGGDEKLFF
TGTGCCAGCAGGCCCACAGGGGGCGATGAAAAACTGTTTTTT
>TRBD1|many|TRBJ1-2|TRBV25-1
CASSELTGTGNGYTF
TGTGCCAGCAGTGAACTTACCGGGACAGGGAATGGCTACACCTTC
>TRBD1|.|TRBJ2-7|TRBV30
CAWRQSTGASSYEQYF
TGTGCCTGGCGCCAGAGCACAGGGGCAAGCTCCTACGAGCAGTACTTC
>.|few|TRBJ2-3|TRBV4-3
CASSQVEVPASTDTQYF
TGCGCCAGCAGCCAAGTGGAGGTCCCGGCCAGCACAGATACGCAGTATTTT
>TRBD2|few|TRBJ2-4|TRBV5-6
CASSRLRREGLLDRKNIQYF
TGTGCCAGCAGCCGACTCAGGCGGGAGGGCTTATTGGATCGCAAAAACATTCAGTACTTC
>TRBD2|.|TRBJ2-2|TRBV20-1
CSARGQAIAGVPTGELFF
TGCAGTGCTAGAGGACAGGCAATAGCGGGAGTCCCCACCGGGGAGCTGTTTTTT
>.|.|TRBJ2-2|TRBV9
CASSVDPGELFF
TGTGCCAGCAGCGTCGACCCCGGGGAGCTGTTTTTT
>.|many|TRBJ1-1|TRBV6-1
CASSRKNTEAFF
TGTGCCAGCAGCCGAAAAAACACTGAAGCTTTCTTT
>.|few|TRBJ1-3|TRBV5-8
CASSRSSGNTIYF
TGTGCCAGCAGCCGGAGCTCTGGAAACACCATATATTTT
>TRBD1|few|TRBJ2-7|TRBV10-3
CAISDRDRGYEQYF
TGTGCCATCAGTGACCGGGACAGGGGGTACGAGCAGTACTTC
>TRBD2|many|TRBJ2-7|TRBV7-2
CASSRIAGEQYF
TGTGCCAGCAGCCGGATAGCGGGAGAGCAGTACTTC
>TRBD2|.|TRBJ2-1|TRBV4-3
CASSLAGAGEQFF
TGCGCCAGCAGCCTAGCGGGAGCGGGGGAGCAGTTCTTC
>.|many|TRBJ2-7|TRBV9
CASSASGTASFEQYF
TGTGCCAGCAGCGCCTCCGGGACTGCCTCTTTCGAGCAGTACTTC
>.|.|TRBJ2-1|TRBV28
CASSLSRGAYNEQFF
TGTGCCAGCAGTTTATCAAGGGGGGCCTACAATGAGCAGTTCTTC
>TRBD1|few|TRBJ2-7|TRBV7-9
CASSLLQGKKYEQYF
TGTGCCAGCAGCTTACTACAGGGGAAGAAATACGAGCAGTACTTC
>TRBD2|few|TRBJ2-1|TRBV2
CASSETNGTRSYNEQFF
TGTGCCAGCAGTGAGACGAATGGGACTAGGTCCTACAATGAGCAGTTCTTC
>.|few|TRBJ1-1|TRBV12-3/TRBV12-4
CASSLWTRWGGPDTEAFF
TGTGCCAGCAGTTTATGGACCCGGTGGGGGGGCCCAGACACTGAAGCTTTCTTT
>.|few|TRBJ1-2|TRBV27
CASRPRGGYGYTF
TGTGCCAGCAGACCGAGGGGTGGCTATGGCTACACCTTC
>TRBD1|.|TRBJ1-3|TRBV29-1
CSVDPTGETNTIYF
TGCAGCGTTGATCCGACAGGGGAGACAAACACCATATATTTT
>.|many|TRBJ2-3|TRBV2
CASASDSGMTDTQYF
TGTGCCAGCGCGTCCGACTCAGGGATGACAGATACGCAGTATTTT
>TRBD1|many|TRBJ2-7|TRBV20-1
CSARDLQGASYEQYF
TGCAGTGCTAGAGACCTACAGGGGGCCTCCTACGAGCAGTACTTC
>TRBD2|many|TRBJ2-7|TRBV2
CASGDLAGGPSYEQYF
TGTGCCAGCGGGGACCTAGCGGGAGGTCCCTCCTACGAGCAGTACTTC
>TRBD1|.|TRBJ1-6|TRBV20-1
CSVHITGGSYNSPLHF
TGCAGCGTACATATAACAGGGGGCTCCTATAATTCACCCCTCCACTTT
>.|many|TRBJ1-1|TRBV20-1
CSARDLGSTEAFF
TGCAGTGCTAGAGATTTAGGGTCCACTGAAGCTTTCTTT
>.|few|TRBJ1-5|TRBV27
CASGSRGGTQHF
TGTGCCAGTGGCAGCCGGGGGGGGACCCAGCATTTT
>.|many|TRBJ1-1|TRBV11-2
CASSPEVLEAFF
TGTGCCAGCAGCCCCGAGGTCCTGGAGGCTTTCTTT
>.|many|TRBJ2-1|TRBV4-2
CASPTPINEQFF
TGTGCCAGCCCCACCCCTATCAATGAGCAGTTCTTC
>.|.|TRBJ1-4|TRBV6-6
CASSYGGATNEKLFF
TGTGCCAGCAGTTACGGGGGTGCAACTAATGAAAAACTGTTTTTT